This T cell receptor (beta chain) appears in the sequencing data of a study of blood T cell repertoires in COVID-19. Whole-study context: T cells, B-cell-depleted T cells, or PBMCs supplied cDNA or gDNA.

Residents of 24 US areas, aged about 18 to 95 years, made up the participants. Among Cohort 3 donors, those recovered had two negative PCRs, clearance, or symptom resolution. V shed 4 bases and J 8 bases; nucleotides not matched to a gene: 6. Germline V gene lookup returns CDR1 SGDLS and CDR2 YYNGEE. The CDR3 is made up of 13 amino acids. TCRdb keeps only in-frame clones here, not all; method: immunoSEQ multiplex PCR. The sample lists 170,000 or so clones, approximately 89% occurring once. This clone was detected once. This sequence originates from a man aged 35-49 years who had recovered from COVID-19. This rearrangement joins TRBV9 to TRBJ2-1; 7 positions match TRBD2. Material: PBMCs or T cells enriched from blood (not recorded which). CDR3 DNA sequence: TGTGCCAGCAGCCCTCCCGCGGGGGATGAGCAGTTCTTC. This codes for CASSPPAGDEQFF.